The next 2 T cell receptor beta chains were all read from a single sample in a study of regulatory T cells in long-lasting Graves disease. Construction of the TCR beta libraries employed iRepertoire HTBI primers in conjunction with Arm-PCR of CDR3 regions. TCRdb processed the multiplex PCR reads anew with MiXCR; each CDR3 protein has one entry. The table shows 450,000 or so distinct CDR3 sequences, with around 21% occurring only once. Stated time point: persistent/refractory GD, antithyroid drugs over 5 years with positive TRAb. From RNA extracted from PBMCs, the TCR library was made. This sample comprised peripheral blood mononuclear cells (PBMCs), obtained when the disease was refractory, from a patient treated with antithyroid drugs. All receptors derive from a female donor with Graves disease.

This clonotype has just a few counts. The chain couples TRBV27 to TRBJ1-2; D may be TRBD1 (5 bases). V was shortened by 6 bases and J by 1 base, with 9 bases between the two germline ends. Per the germline V gene, CDR1 is MNHEY and CDR2 is SMNVEV (reference sequence). The CDR3 is 13 residues long. This chain's CDR3 is CASRIGHNYGYTF. CDR3 nucleotide sequence: TGTGCCAGCAGGATAGGACATAACTATGGCTACACCTTC.

This clonotype showed up many times. The V gene is TRBV3-1, the J gene TRBJ2-5; possible D gene TRBD1, 6 bases. V lost 0 bases, J lost 5 bases, and 16 bases lay in between. Germline V lookup: CDR1 LGHDT, CDR2 YNNKEL (reference sequence). This CDR3 comprises 16 residues. CDR3 region: CASSQDTQGTEETQYF. For the CDR3, the DNA is TGTGCCAGCAGCCAAGACACCCAGGGGACGGAGGAGACCCAGTACTTC.